This TCR beta chain was obtained from a study of cytomegalovirus exposure and HLA in healthy donors. In the PCR, 60 Vbeta and 13 Jbeta primers were used. Generated by immunoSEQ multiplex PCR, the TCRdb table keeps only in-frame clones and is missing some. The sample yields fewer than 110,000 clones, around 77% seen once. The receptor's source is a male donor in good health and CMV-seronegative. Sequenced: PBMCs.

CDR3 in DNA: TGTGCCAGCAGCTTACACGGGGGGACTGAAGCTTTCTTT. Translating it yields CASSLHGGTEAFF. This chain links TRBV11-2 with TRBJ1-1, with D possibly being TRBD1 (5 bases). V was pared by 2 bases and J by 5 bases, with 9 bases between. The CDR3 sequence is 13 residues long. The germline gives CDR1 SGHAT, CDR2 FQNNGV.